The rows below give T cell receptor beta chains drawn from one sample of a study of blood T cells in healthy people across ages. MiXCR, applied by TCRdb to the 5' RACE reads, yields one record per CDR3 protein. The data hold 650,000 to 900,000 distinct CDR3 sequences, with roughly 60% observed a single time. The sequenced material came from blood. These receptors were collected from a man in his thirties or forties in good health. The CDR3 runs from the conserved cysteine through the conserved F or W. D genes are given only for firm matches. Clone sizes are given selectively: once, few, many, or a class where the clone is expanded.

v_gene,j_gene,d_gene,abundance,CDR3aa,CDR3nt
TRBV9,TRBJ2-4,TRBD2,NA,CASSPRGGLGNIQYF,TGTGCCAGCAGCCCCCGGGGGGGTCTTGGAAACATTCAGTACTTC
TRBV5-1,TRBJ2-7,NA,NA,CASSLRGDNYEQYF,TGCGCCAGCTCCCTCCGGGGGGACAACTACGAGCAGTACTTC
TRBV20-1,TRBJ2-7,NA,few,CSARFGSPWTYEQYF,TGCAGTGCTAGATTTGGCTCACCCTGGACCTACGAGCAGTACTTC
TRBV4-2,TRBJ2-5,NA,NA,CASSQARSMGEQYF,TGTGCCAGCAGCCAAGCTAGGAGCATGGGTGAGCAGTACTTC
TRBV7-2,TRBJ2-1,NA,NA,CASSYGVENEQFF,TGTGCCAGCAGCTATGGGGTAGAAAATGAGCAGTTCTTC
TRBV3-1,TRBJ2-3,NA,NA,CASSQVGRGTTFTDTQYF,TGTGCCAGCAGCCAAGTTGGTAGGGGGACGACCTTCACAGATACGCAGTATTTT
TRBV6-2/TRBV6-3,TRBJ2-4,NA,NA,CASNHTLAKNIQYF,TGTGCCAGCAACCACACGCTAGCCAAAAACATTCAGTACTTC
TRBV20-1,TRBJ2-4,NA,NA,CSARGGQELAKNIQYF,TGCAGTGCTAGAGGGGGTCAGGAGCTAGCCAAAAACATTCAGTACTTC
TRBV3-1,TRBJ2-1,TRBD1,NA,CASSQDQGQQNEQFF,TGTGCCAGCAGCCAAGATCAGGGACAGCAGAATGAGCAGTTCTTC
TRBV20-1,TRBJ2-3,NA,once,CSASRGSDRRDTQYF,TGCAGTGCTAGTCGAGGAAGCGACAGACGAGATACGCAGTATTTT
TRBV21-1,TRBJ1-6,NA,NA,CASGRSCNSPLHF,TGTGCCAGCGGTCGATCCTGCAACTCACCCCTCCACTTT
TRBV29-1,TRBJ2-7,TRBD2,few,CSVGGGYEQYF,TGCAGCGTTGGGGGGGGCTACGAGCAGTACTTC
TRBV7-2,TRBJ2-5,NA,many,CASSLAVAQSGGTQYF,TGTGCCAGCAGCTTAGCGGTGGCTCAGAGCGGTGGGACCCAGTACTTC
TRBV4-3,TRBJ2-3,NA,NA,CASSQDPAGASTDTQYF,TGCGCCAGCAGCCAAGACCCCGCGGGCGCTAGCACAGATACGCAGTATTTT
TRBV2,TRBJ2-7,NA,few,CASSAEAYEQYF,TGTGCCAGCAGTGCGGAGGCGTACGAGCAGTACTTC
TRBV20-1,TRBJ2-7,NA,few,CSARRDEQYF,TGCAGTGCTAGAAGGGACGAGCAGTACTTC
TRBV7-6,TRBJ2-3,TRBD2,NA,CASSSYRDPGRADTQYF,TGTGCCAGCAGCAGCTACCGGGACCCCGGGAGGGCAGATACGCAGTATTTT
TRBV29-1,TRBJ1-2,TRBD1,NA,CSALRGLWGYTF,TGCAGCGCCCTAAGGGGGCTCTGGGGCTACACCTTC
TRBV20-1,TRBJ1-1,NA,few,CSARVSGFWKSALKAFF,TGCAGTGCTAGAGTATCCGGGTTTTGGAAATCCGCTCTCAAAGCTTTCTTT
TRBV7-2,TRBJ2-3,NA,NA,CASSLAGQRVSDTQYF,TGTGCCAGCAGCTTAGCCGGGCAGCGGGTGTCAGATACGCAGTATTTT
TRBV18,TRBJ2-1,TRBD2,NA,CASSPLASGDEQFF,TGTGCCAGCTCACCACTGGCTAGCGGAGATGAGCAGTTCTTC
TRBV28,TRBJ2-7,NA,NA,CASQDRHKEQYF,TGTGCCAGCCAGGACAGACATAAGGAGCAGTACTTC
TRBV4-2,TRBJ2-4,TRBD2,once,CASSQDYQRGGRERYF,TGTGCCAGCAGCCAAGATTACCAGCGGGGGGGCCGCGAGCGGTACTTC
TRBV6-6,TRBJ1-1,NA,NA,CATKGSLSTEAFF,TGTGCCACAAAAGGGTCGTTAAGCACTGAAGCTTTCTTT
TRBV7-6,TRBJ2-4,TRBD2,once,CASSPRPGLAGEQYF,TGTGCCAGCAGCCCCCGCCCGGGACTAGCGGGAGAGCAGTACTTC
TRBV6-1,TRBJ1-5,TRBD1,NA,CASERLGQEGDHQPQHF,TGTGCCAGCGAACGACTCGGACAGGAGGGGGATCATCAGCCCCAGCATTTT
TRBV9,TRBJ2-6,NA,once,CASSVEPGPPSGANVLTF,TGTGCCAGCAGCGTGGAGCCAGGCCCTCCCTCTGGGGCCAACGTCCTGACTTTC
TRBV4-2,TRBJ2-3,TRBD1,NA,CASSPQLDRGRADTQYF,TGTGCCAGCAGCCCCCAACTGGACAGGGGGCGCGCAGATACGCAGTATTTT
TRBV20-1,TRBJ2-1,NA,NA,CSARDLARAEGYNEQFF,TGCAGTGCTAGAGATCTGGCGCGGGCGGAAGGATACAATGAGCAGTTCTTC
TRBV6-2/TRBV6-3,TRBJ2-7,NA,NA,CASLGDYEQYF,TGTGCCAGCCTGGGGGACTACGAGCAGTACTTC
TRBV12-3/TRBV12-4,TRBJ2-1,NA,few,CASSPMGDEQFF,TGTGCCAGCAGCCCCATGGGGGATGAGCAGTTCTTC
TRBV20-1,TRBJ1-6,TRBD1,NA,CSARGQSSSYNSPLHF,TGCAGTGCTAGGGGACAGTCGAGCTCCTATAATTCACCCCTCCACTTT
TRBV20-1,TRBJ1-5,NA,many,CSANPGITNQPQHF,TGCAGTGCGAACCCGGGAATCACTAATCAGCCCCAGCATTTT
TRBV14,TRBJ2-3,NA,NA,CASSQNQAAGDTQYF,TGTGCCAGCAGCCAAAATCAGGCCGCAGGGGATACGCAGTATTTT
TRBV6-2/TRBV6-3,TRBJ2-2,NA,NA,CASLSAGELFF,TGTGCCAGCCTCAGCGCCGGGGAGCTGTTTTTT
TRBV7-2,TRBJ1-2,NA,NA,CASSLAARQNYGYTF,TGTGCCAGCAGCTTAGCAGCGAGACAGAACTATGGCTACACCTTC
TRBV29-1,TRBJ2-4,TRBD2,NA,CSSPVAGARGHYEQYF,TGCAGCTCCCCCGTGGCGGGAGCTAGGGGTCACTATGAGCAGTACTTC
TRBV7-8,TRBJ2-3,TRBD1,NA,CASSPKSDRPLGYF,TGTGCCAGCAGTCCTAAGTCGGACAGGCCACTCGGGTATTTT
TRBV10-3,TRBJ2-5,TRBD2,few,CAISEGGGVPTEQETQYF,TGTGCCATCAGTGAAGGCGGGGGGGTCCCGACCGAACAAGAGACCCAGTACTTC
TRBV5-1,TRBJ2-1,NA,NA,CASSVAPRGDNEQFF,TGCGCCAGCAGCGTGGCGCCTAGGGGGGACAATGAGCAGTTCTTC
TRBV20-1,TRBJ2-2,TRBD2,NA,CSARTSGDTGELFF,TGCAGTGCTAGGACTAGCGGGGACACCGGGGAGCTGTTTTTT
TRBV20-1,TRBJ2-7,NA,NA,CSAYERRYEQYF,TGCAGTGCTTACGAGAGGCGGTACGAGCAGTACTTC
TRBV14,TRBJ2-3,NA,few,CASSLYYRSTDTQYF,TGTGCCAGCAGCCTTTACTACCGGAGCACAGATACGCAGTATTTT
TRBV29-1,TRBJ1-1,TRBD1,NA,CSVVFNPQGRNTEAFF,TGCAGCGTTGTTTTCAACCCACAGGGGCGGAACACTGAAGCTTTCTTT
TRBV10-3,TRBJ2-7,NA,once,CAISESTPGADEQYF,TGTGCCATCAGTGAGTCGACCCCGGGGGCGGATGAGCAGTACTTC
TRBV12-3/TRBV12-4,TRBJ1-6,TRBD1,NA,CASSPDRGRDRYNSPLHF,TGTGCCAGCAGTCCCGACAGGGGAAGGGATAGGTATAATTCACCCCTCCACTTT
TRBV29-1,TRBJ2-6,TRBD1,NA,CSVDRWDRGESGANVLTF,TGCAGCGTCGACCGCTGGGACAGGGGAGAATCTGGGGCCAACGTCCTGACTTTC